The 6 T cell receptor beta chains below all came from one sample that was sequenced in a study of T-cell memory formation after mild COVID-19 (dated by TCRdb to the early 2020s). Receptors were amplified or captured by 5' RACE. Reads for this sample came from an Illumina NovaSeq 6000. TCRdb handled the public reads itself, with Q25 trimming in fastp and clone calling in MiXCR, and kept productive beta chains. When rows share a CDR3 protein, they turn into one entry using the most common DNA and genes. The sample data list roughly 500,000 distinct CDR3 sequences, and around 21% of these were observed just once. The ten largest account for around 12% of the sample. Sequencing was performed on PBMCs or a T cell subset sorted from them (not recorded which). These receptors all come from an adult woman who had mild COVID-19 (a few samples of this study predate the infection). The sample titles of this study are shuffled in the database, so cell type and time point are left out; the donor was told from shared clones.

V and J are TRBV9 and TRBJ1-5; D unclear. V lost 0 bases and J 3 bases, leaving 4 bases between the germline ends. Looked up from germline, CDR1 is SGDLS and CDR2 is YYNGEE. The length of the CDR3 is 13 residues. DNA for the CDR3: TGTGCCAGCAGCGTAGCTGACAATCAGCCCCAGCATTTT. Its protein product is CASSVADNQPQHF.

This clonotype appeared a few times. The genes are TRBV6-6 and TRBJ1-1; the match to TRBD1 covers 8 bases. Trimming removed 6 bases from V and 6 bases from J; junction bases left unmatched: 6. CDR3 size: 13 residues. Germline V CDR1 and CDR2: MNHNY, SVGAGI (reference sequence). CDR3 coding DNA: TGTGCCAGCAGCTACCGGACAGGGTCTGAAGCTTTCTTT. Residues: CASSYRTGSEAFF.

V is TRBV7-3 and J is TRBJ2-2; 8 positions match TRBD1. V lost 4 bases to trimming and J lost 4 bases; unmatched junction nucleotides: 2. This CDR3 region has 14 residues. Germline CDR1 SGHTA, CDR2 FQGTGA. The CDR3 DNA follows: TGTGCCAGCAGCTGGGACAGGTTCACCGGGGAGCTGTTTTTT. Encoded protein: CASSWDRFTGELFF.

The genes are TRBV24-1 and TRBJ1-2; 7 bases are a match to TRBD1. Trimming cost V 4 bases and J 5 bases; bases outside gene matches: 6. The CDR3 has 14 residues. Germline assignment: CDR1 KGHDR and CDR2 SFDVKD. The CDR3 sequence: CATSDTDRDYGYTF. The CDR3 coding sequence is TGTGCCACCAGTGACACCGACAGGGATTATGGCTACACCTTC.

The rearrangement links TRBV5-1 to TRBJ2-3; D unclear. Germline CDR1 is SGHRS and CDR2 is YFSETQ. The CDR3 loop spans 14 amino acids. V was cut by 0 bases and J by 5 bases, with 10 bases left in between. The CDR3 DNA reads TGCGCCAGCAGCTTGGGACGGTCACAAGATACGCAGTATTTT. This codes for CASSLGRSQDTQYF.

CDR3 loop: CATSDLRFSGGNNEQFF. CDR3 in DNA: TGTGCCACCAGTGATTTGCGTTTTAGCGGGGGGAACAATGAGCAGTTCTTC. The chain has TRBV24-1 and TRBJ2-1, with 10 positions matching TRBD2. J lost 5 bases, V lost 0 bases, and 6 bases had no gene match. CDR1 is KGHDR, CDR2 SFDVKD, per germline. CDR3 length: 17 amino acids.